Listed here are 6 T cell receptor beta chains from one sample, sequenced in a study of cytomegalovirus exposure and HLA in healthy donors. The data were produced by immunoSEQ multiplex PCR, yet TCRdb's version contains in-frame clones alone and is incomplete. Of approximately 150,000 clones in the sample, 75% to 95% were seen once. Sequenced material: PBMCs. The receptors stem from a woman aged 18-35 years in good health and CMV-seropositive.

This chain links TRBV6-5 with TRBJ2-1; 10 positions agree with TRBD1. The CDR3 extends over 16 amino acids. Germline CDR1 MNHEY, CDR2 SVGAGI. With 2 bases clipped from V and 9 bases from J, the junction kept 10 bases outside the gene matches. The chain's CDR3 is CASSYPDRGLGGEQFF. The CDR3 DNA reads TGTGCCAGCAGTTACCCCGACAGGGGGCTGGGAGGTGAGCAGTTCTTC.

This sequence joins TRBV18 and TRBJ2-1; TRBD2 agrees at 11 bases. The trim removed 3 bases at V and 4 bases at J, leaving 2 bases unmatched. The CDR3 covers 15 residues. CDR1 and CDR2 from the germline V gene are KGHSH and LQKENI. The CDR3 bases are TGTGCCAGCTCACCGGGACTAGCGGAATACAATGAGCAGTTCTTC. This codes for CASSPGLAEYNEQFF.

The rearrangement uses TRBV2 and TRBJ2-7; possibly TRBD1 for D (6 bases). The CDR3 sequence is 13 residues long. The germline V gene has CDR1 SNHLY and CDR2 FYNNEI. V was cut by 7 bases and J by 3 bases, with 13 bases left in between. The CDR3 DNA reads as TGTGCCAGCACCACGAGGACAGTCTACGAGCAGTACTTC. It translates to CASTTRTVYEQYF.

The rearrangement joins TRBV19 to TRBJ1-2; 9 bases are a match to TRBD1. Germline V gene data show CDR1 as LNHDA and CDR2 as SQIVND (reference sequence). J lost 4 bases, V lost 5 bases, and 8 bases had no gene match. The CDR3 spans 15 residues. CDR3 sequence (DNA): TGTGCCAGTAGTCCCGGGACAGGGAGGAGCTATGGCTACACCTTC. This encodes CASSPGTGRSYGYTF.

The chain employs TRBV29-1 and TRBJ2-1, with unresolved D. There are 15 residues in the CDR3. CDR1 is SQVTM and CDR2 is ANQGSEA in the germline V gene. Trimming removed 3 bases at V and 3 bases at J, with 15 bases between. This CDR3 is CSVDVGGFNYNEQFF. CDR3 nucleotide sequence: TGCAGCGTTGATGTAGGCGGCTTTAACTACAATGAGCAGTTCTTC.

The sample holds one count of this clone. This chain uses TRBV7-2 with TRBJ1-1, with D possibly TRBD1 on 5 matching bases. The CDR3 covers 16 residues. Trimming removed 4 bases at V and 1 base at J, with 16 bases between. The germline V gene has CDR1 SGHTA and CDR2 FQGNSA. CDR3 nucleotides: TGTGCCAGCAGCTACGTTAAGGGGCAGGGGAACACTGAAGCTTTCTTT. Protein: CASSYVKGQGNTEAFF.